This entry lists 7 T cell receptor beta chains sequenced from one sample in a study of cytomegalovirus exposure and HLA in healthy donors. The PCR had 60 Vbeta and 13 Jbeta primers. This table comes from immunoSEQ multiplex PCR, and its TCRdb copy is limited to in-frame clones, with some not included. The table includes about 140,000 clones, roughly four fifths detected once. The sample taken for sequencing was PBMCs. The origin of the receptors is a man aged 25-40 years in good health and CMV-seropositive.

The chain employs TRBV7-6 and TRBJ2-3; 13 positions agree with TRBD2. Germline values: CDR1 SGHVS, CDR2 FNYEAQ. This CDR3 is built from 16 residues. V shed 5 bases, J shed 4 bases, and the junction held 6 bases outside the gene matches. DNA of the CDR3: TGTGCCAGCAGCCCCCGACTAGCGGGAGGATCAGATACGCAGTATTTT. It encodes CASSPRLAGGSDTQYF. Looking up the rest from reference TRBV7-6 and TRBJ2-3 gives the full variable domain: GAGVSQSPRYKVTKRGQDVALRCDPISGHVSLYWYRQALGQGPEFLTYFNYEAQQDKSGLPNDRFSAERPEGSISTLTIQRTEQRDSAMYRCASSPRLAGGSDTQYFGPGTRLTVL.

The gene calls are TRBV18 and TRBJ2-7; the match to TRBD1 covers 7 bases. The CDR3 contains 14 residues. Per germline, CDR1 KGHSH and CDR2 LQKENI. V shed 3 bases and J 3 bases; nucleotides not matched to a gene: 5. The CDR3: CASSPRQGSYEQYF. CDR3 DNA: TGTGCCAGCTCACCCCGACAGGGTAGCTACGAGCAGTACTTC.

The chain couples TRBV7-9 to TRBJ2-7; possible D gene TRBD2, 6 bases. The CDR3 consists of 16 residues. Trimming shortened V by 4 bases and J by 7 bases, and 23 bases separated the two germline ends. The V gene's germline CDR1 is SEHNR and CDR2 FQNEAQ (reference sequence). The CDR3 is CASSSPGRTLGQEQYF. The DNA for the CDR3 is TGTGCCAGCAGCTCACCAGGGAGGACGCTGGGTCAGGAGCAGTACTTC.

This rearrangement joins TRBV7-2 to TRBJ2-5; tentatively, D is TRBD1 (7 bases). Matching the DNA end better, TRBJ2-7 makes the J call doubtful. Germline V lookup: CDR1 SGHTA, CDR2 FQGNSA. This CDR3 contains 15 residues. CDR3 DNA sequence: TGTGCCAGCAGCTTACTCCAGGGGGGCTCCTACGAGCAGTACTTC. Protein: CASSLLQGGSYEQYF.

The CDR3 coding sequence is TGCGCCAGCAGCCCGGGGACAGGGACGGAAAAACTGTTTTTT. Its protein product is CASSPGTGTEKLFF. V gene TRBV5-1 combines with J gene TRBJ1-4; TRBD1 matches at 9 bases. The ends lost 4 bases at V and 8 bases at J; junction bases unmatched: 6. CDR3 length: 14 amino acids. CDR1 is SGHRS and CDR2 is YFSETQ in the germline V gene.

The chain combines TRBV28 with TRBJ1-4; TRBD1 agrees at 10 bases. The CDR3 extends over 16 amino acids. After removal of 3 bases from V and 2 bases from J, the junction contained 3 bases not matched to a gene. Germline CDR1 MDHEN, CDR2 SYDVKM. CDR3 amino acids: CASSFGQGVTNEKLFF. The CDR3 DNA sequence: TGTGCCAGCAGTTTCGGACAGGGGGTTACTAATGAAAAACTGTTTTTT.

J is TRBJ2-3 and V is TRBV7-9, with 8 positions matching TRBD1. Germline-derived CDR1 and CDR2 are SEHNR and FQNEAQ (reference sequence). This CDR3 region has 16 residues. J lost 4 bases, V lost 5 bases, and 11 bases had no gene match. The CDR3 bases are TGTGCCAGCAGCGAATTCGGCGCAGGGGGCGCAGATACGCAGTATTTT. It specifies CASSEFGAGGADTQYF.